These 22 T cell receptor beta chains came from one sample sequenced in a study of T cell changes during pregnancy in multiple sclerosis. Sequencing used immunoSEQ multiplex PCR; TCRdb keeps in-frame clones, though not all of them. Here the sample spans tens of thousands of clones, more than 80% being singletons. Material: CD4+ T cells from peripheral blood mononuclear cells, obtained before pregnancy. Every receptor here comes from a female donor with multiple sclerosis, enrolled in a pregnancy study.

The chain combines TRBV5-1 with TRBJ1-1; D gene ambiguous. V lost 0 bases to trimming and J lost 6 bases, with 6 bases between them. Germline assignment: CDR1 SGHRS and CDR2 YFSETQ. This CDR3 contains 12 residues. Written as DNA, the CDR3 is TGCGCCAGCAGCTTGGTCGGTTCTGAAGCTTTCTTT. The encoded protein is CASSLVGSEAFF.

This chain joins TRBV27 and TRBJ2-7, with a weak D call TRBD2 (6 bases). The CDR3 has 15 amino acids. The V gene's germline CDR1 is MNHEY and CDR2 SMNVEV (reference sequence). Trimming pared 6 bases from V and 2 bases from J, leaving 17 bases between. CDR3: CASRAGSGFAYEQYF. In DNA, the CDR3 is TGTGCCAGCAGGGCGGGGTCGGGGTTCGCCTACGAGCAGTACTTC.

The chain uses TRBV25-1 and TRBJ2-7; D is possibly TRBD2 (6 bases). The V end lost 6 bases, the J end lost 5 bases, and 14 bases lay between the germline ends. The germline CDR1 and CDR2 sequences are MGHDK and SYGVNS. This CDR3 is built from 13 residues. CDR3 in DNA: TGTGCCAGCAGGCGGGACGGGACGAACGAGCAGTACTTC. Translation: CASRRDGTNEQYF.

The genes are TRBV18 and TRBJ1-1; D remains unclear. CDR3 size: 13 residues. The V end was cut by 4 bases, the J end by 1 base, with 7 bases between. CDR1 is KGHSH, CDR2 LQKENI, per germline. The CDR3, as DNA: TGTGCCAGCTCACGGTCGGGGAACACTGAAGCTTTCTTT. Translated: CASSRSGNTEAFF.

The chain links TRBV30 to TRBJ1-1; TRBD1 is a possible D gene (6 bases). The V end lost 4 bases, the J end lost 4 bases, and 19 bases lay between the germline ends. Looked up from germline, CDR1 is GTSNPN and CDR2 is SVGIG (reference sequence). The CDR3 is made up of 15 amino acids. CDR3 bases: TGTGCCTGGACTGGAACAGGGCGAGGGGCCACTGAAGCTTTCTTT. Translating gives CAWTGTGRGATEAFF.

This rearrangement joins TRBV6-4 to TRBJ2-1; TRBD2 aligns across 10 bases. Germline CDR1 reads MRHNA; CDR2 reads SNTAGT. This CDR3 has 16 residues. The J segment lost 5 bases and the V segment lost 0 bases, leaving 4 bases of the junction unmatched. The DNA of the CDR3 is TGTGCCAGCAGTGACTCGGGACTAGCGCGTCACAATGAGCAGTTCTTC. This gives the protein CASSDSGLARHNEQFF.

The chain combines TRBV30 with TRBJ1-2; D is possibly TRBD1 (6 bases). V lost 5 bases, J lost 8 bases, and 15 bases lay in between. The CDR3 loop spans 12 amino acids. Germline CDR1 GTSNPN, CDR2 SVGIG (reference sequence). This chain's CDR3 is CAWSLGAKGYTF. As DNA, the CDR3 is TGTGCCTGGTCTCTGGGGGCGAAAGGCTACACCTTC.

CDR3 sequence: CASSVVGTSGRSSYNEQFF. CDR3 sequence (DNA): TGTGCCAGCAGCGTAGTAGGGACTAGCGGGAGGAGCTCCTACAATGAGCAGTTCTTC. The rearrangement links TRBV9 to TRBJ2-1, with 15 bases identical to TRBD2. With V trimmed by 0 bases and J by 0 bases, 4 bases remained unmatched. Germline CDR1 and CDR2: SGDLS and YYNGEE. The CDR3 runs to 19 residues.

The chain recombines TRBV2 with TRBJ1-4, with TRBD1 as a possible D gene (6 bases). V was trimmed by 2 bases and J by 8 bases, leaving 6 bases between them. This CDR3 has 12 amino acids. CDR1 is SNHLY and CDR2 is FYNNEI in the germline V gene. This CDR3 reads CASSERGEKLFF. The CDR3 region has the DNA TGTGCCAGCAGTGAAAGGGGGGAAAAACTGTTTTTT.

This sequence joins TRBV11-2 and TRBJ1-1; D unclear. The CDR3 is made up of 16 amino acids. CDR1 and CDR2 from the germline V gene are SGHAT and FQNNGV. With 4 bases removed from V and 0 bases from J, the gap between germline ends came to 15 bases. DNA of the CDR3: TGTGCCAGCAGCTACGAATCAGCTGGGCTGAACACTGAAGCTTTCTTT. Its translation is CASSYESAGLNTEAFF.

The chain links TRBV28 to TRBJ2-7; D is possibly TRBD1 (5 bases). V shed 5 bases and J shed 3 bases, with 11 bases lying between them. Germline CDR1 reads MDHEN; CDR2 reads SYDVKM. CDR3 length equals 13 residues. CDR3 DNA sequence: TGTGCCAGCAGTCAGGGCGTGATCTACGAGCAGTACTTC. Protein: CASSQGVIYEQYF.

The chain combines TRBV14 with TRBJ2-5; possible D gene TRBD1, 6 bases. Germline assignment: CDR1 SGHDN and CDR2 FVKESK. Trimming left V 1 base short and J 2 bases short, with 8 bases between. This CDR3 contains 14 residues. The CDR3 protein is CASSQGTAQETQYF. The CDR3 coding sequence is TGTGCCAGCAGCCAAGGGACAGCTCAAGAGACCCAGTACTTC.

The CDR3 nucleotides read TGTGCCAGCAGTTTATTGGCTAGCGGGATGCCTGGGGGGGAGCAGTTCTTC. It translates to CASSLLASGMPGGEQFF. This rearrangement joins TRBV27 to TRBJ2-1, with 9 bases lining up with TRBD2. The CDR3 contains 17 residues. The V gene end was trimmed by 1 base and the J gene end by 10 bases; junction bases not matched to a gene: 14. Germline CDR1 and CDR2: MNHEY and SMNVEV (reference sequence).

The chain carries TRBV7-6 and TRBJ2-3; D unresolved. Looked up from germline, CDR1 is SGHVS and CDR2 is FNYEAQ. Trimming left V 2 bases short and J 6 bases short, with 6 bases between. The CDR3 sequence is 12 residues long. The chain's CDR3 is CASSLRSDTQYF. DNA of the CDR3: TGTGCCAGCAGCTTAAGAAGCGATACGCAGTATTTT.

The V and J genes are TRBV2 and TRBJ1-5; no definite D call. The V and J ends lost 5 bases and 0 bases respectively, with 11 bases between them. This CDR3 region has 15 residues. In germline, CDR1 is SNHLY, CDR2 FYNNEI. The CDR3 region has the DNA TGTGCCAGCAGTAATGACGGACTTAGCAATCAGCCCCAGCATTTT. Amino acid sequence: CASSNDGLSNQPQHF. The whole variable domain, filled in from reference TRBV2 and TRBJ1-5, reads EPEVTQTPSHQVTQMGQEVILRCVPISNHLYFYWYRQILGQKVEFLVSFYNNEISEKSEIFDDQFSVERPDGSNFTLKIRSTKLEDSAMYFCASSNDGLSNQPQHFGDGTRLSIL.

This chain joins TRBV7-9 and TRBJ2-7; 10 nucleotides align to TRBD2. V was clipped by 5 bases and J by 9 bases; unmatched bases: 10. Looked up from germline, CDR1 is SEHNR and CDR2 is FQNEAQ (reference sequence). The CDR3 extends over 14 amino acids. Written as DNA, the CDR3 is TGTGCCAGCAGCCTCTCTAGCGGGGGCCATCGGCAGTACTTC. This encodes CASSLSSGGHRQYF.

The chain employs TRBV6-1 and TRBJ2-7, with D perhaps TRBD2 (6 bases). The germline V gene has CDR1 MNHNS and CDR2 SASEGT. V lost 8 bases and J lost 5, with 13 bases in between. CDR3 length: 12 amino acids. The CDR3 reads CASLEGLHEQYF. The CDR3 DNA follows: TGTGCCAGCTTGGAGGGGCTCCACGAGCAGTACTTC.

In nucleotides, the CDR3 is TGTGCCAGCAGTCCATCGGGAGTCTCCTACGAGCAGTACTTC. This sequence encodes CASSPSGVSYEQYF. The chain carries TRBV27 and TRBJ2-7, with a possible D match to TRBD2 (6 bases). The V and J ends lost 5 bases and 0 bases respectively, with 11 bases between them. Germline V gene sequence: CDR1 MNHEY, CDR2 SMNVEV (reference sequence). There are 14 residues in the CDR3.

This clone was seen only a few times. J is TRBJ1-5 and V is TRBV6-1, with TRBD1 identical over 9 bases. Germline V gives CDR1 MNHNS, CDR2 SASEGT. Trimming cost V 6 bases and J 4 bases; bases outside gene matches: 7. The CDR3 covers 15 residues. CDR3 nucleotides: TGTGCCAGCAGGGGACAGGGACCGTTGAATCAGCCCCAGCATTTT. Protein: CASRGQGPLNQPQHF.

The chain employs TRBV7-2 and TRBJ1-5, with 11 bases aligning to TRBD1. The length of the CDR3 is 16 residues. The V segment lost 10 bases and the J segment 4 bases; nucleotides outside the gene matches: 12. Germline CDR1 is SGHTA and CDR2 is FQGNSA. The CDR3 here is CATSGGQGAPNQPQHF. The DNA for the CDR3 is TGTGCCACTTCGGGAGGACAGGGGGCTCCAAATCAGCCCCAGCATTTT.

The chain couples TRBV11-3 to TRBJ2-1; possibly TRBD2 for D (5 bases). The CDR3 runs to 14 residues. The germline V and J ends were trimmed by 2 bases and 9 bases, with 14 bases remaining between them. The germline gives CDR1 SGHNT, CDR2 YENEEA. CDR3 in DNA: TGTGCCAGCAGCTTATTGACGGGGATAGGTGAGCAGTTCTTC. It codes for CASSLLTGIGEQFF. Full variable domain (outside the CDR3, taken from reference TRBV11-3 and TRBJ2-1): EAGVVQSPRYKIIEKKQPVAFWCNPISGHNTLYWYLQNLGQGPELLIRYENEEAVDDSQLPKDRFSAERLKGVDSTLKIQPAELGDSAVYLCASSLLTGIGEQFFGPGTRLTVL.

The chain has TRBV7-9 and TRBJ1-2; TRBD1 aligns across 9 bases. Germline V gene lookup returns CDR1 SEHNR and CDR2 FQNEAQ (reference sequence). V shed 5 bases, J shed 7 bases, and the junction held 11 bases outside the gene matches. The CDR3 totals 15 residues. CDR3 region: CASSPQTTGGSGYTF. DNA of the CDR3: TGTGCCAGCAGCCCTCAAACTACAGGGGGCTCTGGCTACACCTTC.